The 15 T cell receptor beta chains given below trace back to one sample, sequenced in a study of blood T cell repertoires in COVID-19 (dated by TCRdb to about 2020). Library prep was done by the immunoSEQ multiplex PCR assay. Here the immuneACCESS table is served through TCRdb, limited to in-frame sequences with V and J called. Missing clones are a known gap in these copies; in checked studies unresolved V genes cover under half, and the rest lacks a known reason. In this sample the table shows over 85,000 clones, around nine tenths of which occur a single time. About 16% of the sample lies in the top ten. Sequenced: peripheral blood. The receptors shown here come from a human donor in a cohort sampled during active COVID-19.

CDR3 sequence (DNA): TGTGCCAGCAGCCCGATAGCGGGAACGGTCGAGCAGTACTTC. The encoded protein is CASSPIAGTVEQYF. The chain carries TRBV3-1 (or the pseudogene TRBV3-2) and TRBJ2-7; the match to TRBD2 covers 8 bases. Germline V gene data show CDR1 as LGHDT and CDR2 as YNNKEL (reference sequence). CDR3 size: 14 residues. The ends lost 4 bases at V and 6 bases at J; junction bases unmatched: 8.

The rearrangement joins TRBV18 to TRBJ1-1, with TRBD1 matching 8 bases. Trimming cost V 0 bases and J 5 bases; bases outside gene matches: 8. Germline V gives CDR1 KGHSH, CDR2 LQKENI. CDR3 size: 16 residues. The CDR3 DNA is TGTGCCAGCTCACCACCCGGCAGGGGGCCTGGAACTGAAGCTTTCTTT. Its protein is CASSPPGRGPGTEAFF.

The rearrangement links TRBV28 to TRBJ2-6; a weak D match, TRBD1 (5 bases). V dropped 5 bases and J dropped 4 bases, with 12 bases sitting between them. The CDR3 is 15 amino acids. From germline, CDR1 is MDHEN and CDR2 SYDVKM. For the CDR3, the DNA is TGTGCCAGCAGTCTGACAGTGACAGGGGCCAACGTCCTGACTTTC. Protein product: CASSLTVTGANVLTF. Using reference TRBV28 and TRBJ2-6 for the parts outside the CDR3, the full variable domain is DVKVTQSSRYLVKRTGEKVFLECVQDMDHENMFWYRQDPGLGLRLIYFSYDVKMKEKGDIPEGYSVSREKKERFSLILESASTNQTSMYLCASSLTVTGANVLTFGAGSRLTVL.

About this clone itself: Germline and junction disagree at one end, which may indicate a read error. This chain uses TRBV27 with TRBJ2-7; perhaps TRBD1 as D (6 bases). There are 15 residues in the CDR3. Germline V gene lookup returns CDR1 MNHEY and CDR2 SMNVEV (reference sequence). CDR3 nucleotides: TGTGCCAGTAGTTTATCCCCTAGACAGGTTAACGAGCAGTACTTC. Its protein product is CASSLSPRQVNEQYF.

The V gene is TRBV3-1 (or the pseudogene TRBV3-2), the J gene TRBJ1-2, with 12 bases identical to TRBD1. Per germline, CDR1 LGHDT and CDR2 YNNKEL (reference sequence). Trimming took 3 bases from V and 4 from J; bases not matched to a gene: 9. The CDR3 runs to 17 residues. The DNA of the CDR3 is TGTGCCAGCAGCCAGGCCGGGACAGGGGGCGTAGGCTATGGCTACACCTTC. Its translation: CASSQAGTGGVGYGYTF.

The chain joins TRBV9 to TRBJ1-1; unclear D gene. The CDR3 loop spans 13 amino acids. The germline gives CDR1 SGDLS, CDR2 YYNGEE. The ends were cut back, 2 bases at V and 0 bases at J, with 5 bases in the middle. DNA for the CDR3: TGTGCCAGCAGCGTTCAGGTGAACACTGAAGCTTTCTTT. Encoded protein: CASSVQVNTEAFF.

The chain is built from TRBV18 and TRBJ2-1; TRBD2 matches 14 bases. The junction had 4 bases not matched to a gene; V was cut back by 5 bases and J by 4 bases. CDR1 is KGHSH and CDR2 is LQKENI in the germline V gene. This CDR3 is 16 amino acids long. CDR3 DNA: TGTGCCAGCTCAAAGGGACTAGCGGGAGATTACAATGAGCAGTTCTTC. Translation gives CASSKGLAGDYNEQFF.

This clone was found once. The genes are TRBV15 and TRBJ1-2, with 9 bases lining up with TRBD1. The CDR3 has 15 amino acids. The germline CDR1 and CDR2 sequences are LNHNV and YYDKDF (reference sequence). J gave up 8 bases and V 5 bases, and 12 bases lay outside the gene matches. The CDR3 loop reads CATSLTGGAVQGYTF. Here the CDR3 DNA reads TGTGCCACCAGCCTAACAGGGGGCGCAGTTCAGGGCTACACCTTC. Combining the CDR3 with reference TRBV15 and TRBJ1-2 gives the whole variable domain DAMVIQNPRYQVTQFGKPVTLSCSQTLNHNVMYWYQQKSSQAPKLLFHYYDKDFNNEADTPDNFQSRRPNTSFCFLDIRSPGLGDTAMYLCATSLTGGAVQGYTFGSGTRLTVV.

The CDR3 sequence: CSASLDTQYF. The CDR3 nucleotides are TGCAGTGCTAGTCTAGATACGCAGTATTTT. The chain couples TRBV20-1 to TRBJ2-3; D remains ambiguous. With 3 bases removed from V and 5 bases from J, the gap between germline ends came to 3 bases. The CDR3 consists of 10 residues. Germline CDR1 and CDR2: DFQATT and SNEGSKA (reference sequence).

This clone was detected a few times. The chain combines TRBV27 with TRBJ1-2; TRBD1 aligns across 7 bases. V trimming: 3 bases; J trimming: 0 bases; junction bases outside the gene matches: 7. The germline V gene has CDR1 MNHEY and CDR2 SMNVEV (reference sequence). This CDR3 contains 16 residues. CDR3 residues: CASSFRNRGPNYGYTF. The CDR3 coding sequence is TGTGCCAGCAGTTTTAGGAACAGGGGTCCTAACTATGGCTACACCTTC.

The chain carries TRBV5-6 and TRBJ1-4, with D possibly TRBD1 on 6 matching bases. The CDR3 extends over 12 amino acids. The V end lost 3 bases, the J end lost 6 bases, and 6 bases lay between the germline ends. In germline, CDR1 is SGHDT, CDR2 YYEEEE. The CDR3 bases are TGTGCCAGCAGCTCAGGGGATGAAAAACTGTTTTTT. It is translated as CASSSGDEKLFF. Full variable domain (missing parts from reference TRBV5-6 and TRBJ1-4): DAGVTQSPTHLIKTRGQQVTLRCSPKSGHDTVSWYQQALGQGPQFIFQYYEEEERQRGNFPDRFSGHQFPNYSSELNVNALLLGDSALYLCASSSGDEKLFFGSGTQLSVL.

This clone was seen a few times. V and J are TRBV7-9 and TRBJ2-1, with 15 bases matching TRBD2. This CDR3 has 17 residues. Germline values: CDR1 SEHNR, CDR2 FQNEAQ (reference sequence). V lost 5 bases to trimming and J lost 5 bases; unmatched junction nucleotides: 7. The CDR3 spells CASSEGTSGRSNNEQFF. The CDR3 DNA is TGTGCCAGCAGCGAAGGGACTAGCGGGAGGTCAAACAATGAGCAGTTCTTC.

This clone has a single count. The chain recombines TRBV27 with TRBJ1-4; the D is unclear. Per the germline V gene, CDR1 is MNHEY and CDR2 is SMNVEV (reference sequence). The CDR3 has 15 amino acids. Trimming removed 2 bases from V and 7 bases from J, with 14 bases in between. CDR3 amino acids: CASSLGAVSGEKLFF. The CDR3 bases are TGTGCCAGCAGTTTAGGAGCAGTATCGGGTGAAAAACTGTTTTTT.

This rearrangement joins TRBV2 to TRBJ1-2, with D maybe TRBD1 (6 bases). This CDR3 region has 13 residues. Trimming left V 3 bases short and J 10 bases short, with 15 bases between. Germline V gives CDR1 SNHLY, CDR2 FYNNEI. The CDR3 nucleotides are TGTGCCAGCAGTGATGGGGGGGCGGCCCTCTACACCTTC. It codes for CASSDGGAALYTF.

The CDR3 is CASSNRQGNTEAFF. CDR3 nucleotide sequence: TGTGCCAGCAGCAACAGACAGGGGAACACTGAAGCTTTCTTT. This chain joins TRBV5-5 and TRBJ1-1, with 7 bases that match TRBD1. Germline CDR1 and CDR2: SGHKS and YYEKEE (reference sequence). CDR3 size: 14 residues. The J segment lost 1 base and the V segment lost 4 bases, leaving 4 bases of the junction unmatched.